The sequence of this TCR beta chain was determined in a study of cytomegalovirus exposure and HLA in healthy donors. General observations from the study: Overall, under 200 TCR beta chains were annotated as cytomegalovirus-associated. Analyzed later, most CMV-associated TCR beta chains appeared HLA-restricted. As confirmed in vitro, a few CMV-associated chains were specific for CMV antigens. For most TCR sequences rarity was the rule, although some public TCRs occurred in many donors.

In the case of this clone: What it binds is unknown.

The PCR had 60 Vbeta and 13 Jbeta primers. TCRdb's table, derived via immunoSEQ multiplex PCR, lists solely in-frame clones and lacks some. The table shows about 190,000 clones, with 75% to 90% occurring only once. The CDR3 has 14 residues. Germline V gene lookup returns CDR1 SGHKS and CDR2 YYEKEE (reference sequence). The junction had 0 bases not matched to a gene; V was cut back by 5 bases and J by 1 base. The sample was PBMCs. The clonotype was recovered from a man aged 25-45 years in good health and CMV-seronegative. The gene calls are TRBV5-5 and TRBJ2-2; 9 bases match TRBD2. The DNA of the CDR3 is TGTGCCAGCAGGACTAGCGGGAACACCGGGGAGCTGTTTTTT. As protein: CASRTSGNTGELFF.